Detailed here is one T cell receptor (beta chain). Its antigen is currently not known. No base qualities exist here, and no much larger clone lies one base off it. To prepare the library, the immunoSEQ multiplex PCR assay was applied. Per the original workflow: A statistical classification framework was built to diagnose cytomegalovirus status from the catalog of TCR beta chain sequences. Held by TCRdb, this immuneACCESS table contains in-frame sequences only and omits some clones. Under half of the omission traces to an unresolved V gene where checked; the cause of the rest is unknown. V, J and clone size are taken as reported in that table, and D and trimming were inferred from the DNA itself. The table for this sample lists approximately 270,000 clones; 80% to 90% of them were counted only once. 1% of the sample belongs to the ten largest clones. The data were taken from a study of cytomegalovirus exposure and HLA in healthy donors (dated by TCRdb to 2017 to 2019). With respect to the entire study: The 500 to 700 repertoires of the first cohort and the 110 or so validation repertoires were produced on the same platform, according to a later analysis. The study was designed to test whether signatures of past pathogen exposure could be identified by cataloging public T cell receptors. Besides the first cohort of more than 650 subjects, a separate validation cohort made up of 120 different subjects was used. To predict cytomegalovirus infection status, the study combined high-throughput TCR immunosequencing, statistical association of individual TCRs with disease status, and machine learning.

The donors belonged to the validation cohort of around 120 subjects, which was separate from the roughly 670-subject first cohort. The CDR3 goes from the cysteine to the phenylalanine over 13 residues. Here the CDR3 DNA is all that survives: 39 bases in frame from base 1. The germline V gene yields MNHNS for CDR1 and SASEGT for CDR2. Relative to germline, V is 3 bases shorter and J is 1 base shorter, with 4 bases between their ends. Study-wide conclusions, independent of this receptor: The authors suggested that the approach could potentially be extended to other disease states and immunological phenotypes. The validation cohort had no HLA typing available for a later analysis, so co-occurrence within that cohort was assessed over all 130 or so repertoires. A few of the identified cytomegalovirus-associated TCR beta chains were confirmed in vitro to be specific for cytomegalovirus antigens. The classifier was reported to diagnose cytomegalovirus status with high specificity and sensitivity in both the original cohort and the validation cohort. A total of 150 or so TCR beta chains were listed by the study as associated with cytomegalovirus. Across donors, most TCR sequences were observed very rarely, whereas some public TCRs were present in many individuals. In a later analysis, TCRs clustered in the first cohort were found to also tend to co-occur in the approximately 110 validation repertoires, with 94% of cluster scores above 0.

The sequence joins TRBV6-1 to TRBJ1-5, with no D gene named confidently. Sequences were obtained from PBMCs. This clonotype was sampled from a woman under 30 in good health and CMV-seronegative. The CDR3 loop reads CASSERSNQPQHF. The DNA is TGTGCCAGCAGTGAGAGGAGCAATCAGCCCCAGCATTTT.